This T cell receptor (beta chain) was captured by sequencing in a study of identifying expanded T cells in peripheral blood. The CDR3 spans 14 residues. Germline CDR1 and CDR2: MRHNA and SNTAGT. V was pared by 5 bases and J by 4 bases, with 15 bases between. The table came from immunoSEQ multiplex PCR; TCRdb's copy has only in-frame clones and leaves some out. The table lists 90,000 or so clones, about 86% of them singletons, with over 5% in the top ten. During the collection period, no donor immune events like infections were recorded. The sample taken for sequencing was blood. The TCR originated in a person between 18 and 70 years old in good health. This sequence joins TRBV6-4 and TRBJ2-7, with D perhaps matching TRBD1 (6 bases). The CDR3, as DNA: TGTGCCAGCAGTCCTAGGACAGAATTTTACGAGCAGTACTTC. It is translated as CASSPRTEFYEQYF.